This is a list of T cell receptor beta chains from one sample in a study of glioma-infiltrating T cells. One entry per CDR3 protein, called by TCRdb with MiXCR from the multiplex PCR reads. The sample contains about 380,000 distinct CDR3 sequences, about two fifths of which appear only once. Sequenced input: glioma tissue, nonneoplastic brain tissue, or PBMCs (not recorded which). All receptors derive from a human donor with low-grade glioma or glioblastoma, undergoing nonglioma brain surgery, or in good health (not recorded which). CDR3s include the opening cysteine and the closing phenylalanine or tryptophan. The order of the fields is J gene, clone size, D gene, V gene, CDR3 protein, CDR3 DNA. A D gene is named only where the DNA matches it firmly. The size entry is marked missing in some rows and otherwise reads once, few, many or a size class.

TRBJ2-1 | . | TRBD2 | TRBV28 | CASSLPIGRLYNEQFF | TGTGCCAGCAGTTTACCCATCGGGAGGCTTTACAATGAGCAGTTCTTC
TRBJ2-3 | few | TRBD2 | TRBV28 | CASSLGAGLTDTQYF | TGTGCCAGCAGTTTAGGAGCGGGGCTCACAGATACGCAGTATTTT
TRBJ2-7 | . | . | TRBV29-1 | CIVSSGGTGFYEQYF | TGCATCGTCTCCAGTGGGGGGACCGGCTTCTACGAGCAGTACTTC
TRBJ2-7 | many | TRBD2 | TRBV7-2 | CASSPGTNPYEQYF | TGTGCCAGCAGCCCCGGGACTAATCCCTACGAGCAGTACTTC
TRBJ2-1 | . | TRBD2 | TRBV7-2 | CASSLAFLAGPSNEQFF | TGTGCCAGCAGCTTAGCTTTTCTAGCGGGACCTTCCAATGAGCAGTTCTTC
TRBJ1-1 | . | . | TRBV6-1 | CAIGRNTEAFF | TGTGCCATCGGAAGAAACACTGAAGCTTTCTTT
TRBJ2-7 | . | . | TRBV19 | CASSIEPRREQYF | TGTGCCAGTAGTATAGAGCCTCGAAGGGAGCAGTACTTC
TRBJ2-7 | . | TRBD1 | TRBV2 | CASLGTGYFAAYERYF | TGTGCCAGCCTCGGGACAGGGTATTTCGCCGCCTACGAGCGGTACTTC
TRBJ2-7 | many | . | TRBV27 | CASSSNTPYEQYF | TGTGCCAGCAGTTCTAACACACCCTACGAGCAGTACTTC
TRBJ1-6 | few | TRBD1 | TRBV6-1 | CASSASRTGGLRYLYNSPLHF | TGTGCCAGCAGTGCGAGTCGGACAGGGGGCTTACGATACCTATATAATTCACCCCTCCACTTT
TRBJ1-2 | few | TRBD1 | TRBV7-2 | CASSFDRAQLFGYTF | TGTGCCAGCAGCTTTGACAGGGCCCAACTATTCGGCTACACCTTC
TRBJ2-7 | . | TRBD1 | TRBV7-9 | CASGHTTGGSEQYF | TGTGCCAGCGGCCATACCACAGGGGGCTCCGAGCAGTACTTC
TRBJ2-5 | few | TRBD1 | TRBV3-1 | CASRQLTGQETQYF | TGTGCCAGCAGACAACTGACAGGGCAAGAGACCCAGTACTTC
TRBJ2-3 | . | . | TRBV27 | CASSLFGPLGTDTQYF | TGTGCCAGCAGTTTATTCGGTCCGCTCGGCACAGATACGCAGTATTTT
TRBJ2-7 | . | . | TRBV6-2/TRBV6-3 | CASTPEIGPVSYEQYF | TGTGCCAGCACCCCTGAGATTGGACCAGTAAGCTACGAGCAGTACTTC
TRBJ2-7 | . | TRBD2 | TRBV12-3/TRBV12-4 | CASSFGDYPLSSYEQYF | TGTGCCAGCAGTTTTGGGGACTACCCCCTCAGCTCCTACGAGCAGTACTTC
TRBJ2-1 | few | TRBD2 | TRBV12-3/TRBV12-4 | CASSGFTGTSGYNEQFF | TGTGCCAGCAGTGGATTCACCGGGACTAGCGGGTACAATGAGCAGTTCTTC
TRBJ1-6 | . | TRBD1 | TRBV4-3 | CASSQWAAGTGQNSPLHF | TGCGCCAGCAGCCAATGGGCTGCCGGGACAGGCCAGAATTCACCCCTCCACTTT
TRBJ1-5 | many | . | TRBV28 | CASSLKWQGLGQPQHF | TGTGCCAGCAGTTTGAAGTGGCAGGGGTTAGGTCAGCCCCAGCATTTT
TRBJ2-1 | . | . | TRBV5-1 | CASSLVTIGLSYNEQFF | TGCGCCAGCAGCTTGGTGACTATCGGCCTCTCCTACAATGAGCAGTTCTTC
TRBJ1-1 | few | . | TRBV4-2 | CASSQEGSTEAFF | TGTGCCAGCAGCCAAGAGGGGAGCACTGAAGCTTTCTTT
TRBJ2-2 | few | TRBD2 | TRBV28 | CASSPPGGRGIGELFF | TGTGCCAGCAGTCCCCCCGGCGGGAGAGGTATCGGGGAGCTGTTTTTT
TRBJ2-5 | . | TRBD2 | TRBV6-1 | CAIQGWREGPITQYF | TGTGCCATTCAGGGGTGGCGGGAGGGCCCGATAACCCAGTACTTC
TRBJ2-7 | few | TRBD1 | TRBV15 | CATSRETGVDFYEQYF | TGTGCCACCAGCAGAGAGACAGGGGTGGATTTCTACGAGCAGTACTTC
TRBJ1-1 | . | . | TRBV12-3/TRBV12-4 | CASTPDEMNTEAFF | TGTGCCAGCACCCCCGACGAAATGAACACTGAAGCTTTCTTT
TRBJ1-5 | many | . | TRBV6-1 | CASSSAEGQPQHF | TGTGCCAGCAGTTCGGCAGAGGGACAGCCCCAGCATTTT
TRBJ1-1 | . | . | TRBV12-3/TRBV12-4 | CASSPTGRGEAFF | TGTGCCAGCAGCCCGACCGGTCGAGGTGAAGCTTTCTTT
TRBJ1-1 | few | . | TRBV12-3/TRBV12-4 | CASTPRQAGTEAFF | TGTGCCAGCACCCCTCGACAGGCTGGCACTGAAGCTTTCTTT
TRBJ2-1 | . | TRBD2 | TRBV27 | CASSPGLAGLSIHNEQFF | TGTGCCAGCAGTCCCGGACTAGCGGGACTGTCTATCCACAATGAGCAGTTCTTC
TRBJ2-3 | . | TRBD1 | TRBV4-1 | CARQLMRTGTTDTQYF | TGCGCCCGACAGTTGATGAGGACAGGGACCACAGATACGCAGTATTTT
TRBJ2-7 | few | . | TRBV4-1 | CASSQEGGQTSYEQYF | TGCGCCAGCAGCCAAGAAGGGGGGCAGACTTCCTACGAGCAGTACTTC
TRBJ2-7 | . | . | TRBV4-1 | CASSLHPMAGVGQYF | TGCGCCAGCAGCCTTCACCCGATGGCGGGCGTTGGGCAGTACTTC
TRBJ1-2 | few | . | TRBV3-1 | CASSQGLGSGGYTF | TGTGCCAGCAGCCAAGGATTGGGCAGCGGGGGCTACACCTTC
TRBJ2-5 | . | TRBD2 | TRBV5-5 | CASSLGGLVVQETQYF | TGTGCCAGCAGCTTGGGGGGACTAGTAGTACAAGAGACCCAGTACTTC
TRBJ2-5 | . | . | TRBV18 | CASSPSAGEETQYF | TGTGCCAGCTCACCCTCAGCAGGAGAGGAGACCCAGTACTTC
TRBJ2-7 | many | TRBD1 | TRBV28 | CASSLSGGRNYEQYF | TGTGCCAGCAGTTTATCAGGGGGCAGAAACTACGAGCAGTACTTC
TRBJ1-5 | . | . | TRBV24-1 | CATSSGSNQPQHF | TGTGCCACCAGTTCTGGTAGCAATCAGCCCCAGCATTTT
TRBJ1-2 | . | TRBD1 | TRBV7-2 | CASNSSGTGAHGYTF | TGTGCCAGCAACTCCTCCGGGACAGGGGCGCATGGCTACACCTTC
TRBJ1-2 | . | TRBD1 | TRBV15 | CATSSDDRGGYTF | TGTGCCACCAGCAGCGATGACAGGGGTGGCTACACCTTC